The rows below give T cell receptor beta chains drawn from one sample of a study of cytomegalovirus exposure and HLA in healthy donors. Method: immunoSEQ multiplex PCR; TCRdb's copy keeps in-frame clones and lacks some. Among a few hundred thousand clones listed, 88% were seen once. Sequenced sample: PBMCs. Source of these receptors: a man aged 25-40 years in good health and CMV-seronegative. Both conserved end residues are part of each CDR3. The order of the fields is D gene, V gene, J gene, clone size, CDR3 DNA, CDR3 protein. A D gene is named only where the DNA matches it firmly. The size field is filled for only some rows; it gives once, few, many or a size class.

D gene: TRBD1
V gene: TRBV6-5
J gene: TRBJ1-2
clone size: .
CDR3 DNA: TGTGCCAGCAGTTCTATGACAGGGGCCTGGGGTGGCTACACCTTC
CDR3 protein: CASSSMTGAWGGYTF

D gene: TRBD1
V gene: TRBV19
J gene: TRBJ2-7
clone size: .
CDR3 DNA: TGTGCCAGTAGTATGGAAGACAGGGCCTACGAGCAGTACTTC
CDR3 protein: CASSMEDRAYEQYF

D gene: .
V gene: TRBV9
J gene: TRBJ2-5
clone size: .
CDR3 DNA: TGTGCCAGCGGGGCGGGGGAGACCCAGTACTTC
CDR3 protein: CASGAGETQYF

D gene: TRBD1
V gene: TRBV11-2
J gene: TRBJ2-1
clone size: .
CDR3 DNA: TGTGCCAGCAGCTTAGACGGGACAGGGTCCTACAATGAGCAGTTCTTC
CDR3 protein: CASSLDGTGSYNEQFF

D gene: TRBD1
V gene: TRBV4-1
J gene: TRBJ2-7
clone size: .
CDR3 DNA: TGCGCCAGCAGTTCCCCCGGACAGGGGAAGTACGAGCAGTACTTC
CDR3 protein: CASSSPGQGKYEQYF

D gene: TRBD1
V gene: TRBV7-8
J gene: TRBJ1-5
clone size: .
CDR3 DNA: TGTGCCAGCAGCTCCCAGGGGGGCGGCAATCAGCCCCAGCATTTT
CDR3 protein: CASSSQGGGNQPQHF

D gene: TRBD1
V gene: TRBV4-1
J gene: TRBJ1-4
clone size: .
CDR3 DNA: TGCGCCAGCAGCCCCATAACAGGGGGTGCAACTAATGAAAAACTGTTTTTT
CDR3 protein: CASSPITGGATNEKLFF

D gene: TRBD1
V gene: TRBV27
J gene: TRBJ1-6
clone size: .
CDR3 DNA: TGTGCCAGCAGTCCACTGGACAGGGGAACTTATAATTCACCCCTCCACTTT
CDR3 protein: CASSPLDRGTYNSPLHF

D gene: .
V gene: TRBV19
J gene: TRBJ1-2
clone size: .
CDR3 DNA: TGTGCCAGTAGTATACGCAGGGCCGGTGGCTACACCTTC
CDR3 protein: CASSIRRAGGYTF

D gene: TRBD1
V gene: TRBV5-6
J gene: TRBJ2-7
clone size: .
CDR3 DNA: TGTGCCAGCACCCTAATTGGACAGGGGAAATCCTACGAGCAGTACTTC
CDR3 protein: CASTLIGQGKSYEQYF

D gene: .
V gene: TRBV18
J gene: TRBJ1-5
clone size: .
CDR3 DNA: TGTGCCAGCTCACTCAGGGAGGGAGAGCCCCAGCATTTT
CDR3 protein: CASSLREGEPQHF

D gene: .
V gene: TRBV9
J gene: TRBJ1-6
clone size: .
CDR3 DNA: TGTGCCAGCAGCGTAGCTACTAAGGAGGGCCCTTATAATTCACCCCTCCACTTT
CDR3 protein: CASSVATKEGPYNSPLHF

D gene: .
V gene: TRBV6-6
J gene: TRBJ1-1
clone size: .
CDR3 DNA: TGTGCCAGCAGTTACTCCTTGAACACTGAAGCTTTCTTT
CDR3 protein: CASSYSLNTEAFF

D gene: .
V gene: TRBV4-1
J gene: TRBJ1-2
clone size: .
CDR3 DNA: TGCGCCAGCAGCCAAGTGTCGGAAGGGGATGGCTACACCTTC
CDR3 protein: CASSQVSEGDGYTF

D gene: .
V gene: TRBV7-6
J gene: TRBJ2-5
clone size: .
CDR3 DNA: TGTGCCAGCAGCTTACCCGAAGGACAGTCATTATTGTACCAAGAGACCCAGTACTTC
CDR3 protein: CASSLPEGQSLLYQETQYF

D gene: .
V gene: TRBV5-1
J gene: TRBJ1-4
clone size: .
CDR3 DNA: TGCGCCAGCTCCCGAGGCGCCACTAATGAAAAACTGTTTTTT
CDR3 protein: CASSRGATNEKLFF

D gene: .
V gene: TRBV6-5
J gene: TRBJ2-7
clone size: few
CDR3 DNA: TGTGCCAGCATCCAATCGACAGGCGCCTACGAGCAGTACTTC
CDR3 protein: CASIQSTGAYEQYF

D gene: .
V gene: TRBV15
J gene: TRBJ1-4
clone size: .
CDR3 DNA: TGTGCCACCAGCAGATCCGGGAAACTGTTTTTT
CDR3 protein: CATSRSGKLFF

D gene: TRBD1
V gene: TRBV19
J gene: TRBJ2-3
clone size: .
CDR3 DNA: TGTGCCAGTAGTATAACAGGGGGCGCAGATACGCAGTATTTT
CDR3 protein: CASSITGGADTQYF

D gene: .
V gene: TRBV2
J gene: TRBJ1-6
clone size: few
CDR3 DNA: TGTGCCAGCAGTGGTGACAGAGATTCACCCCTCCACTTT
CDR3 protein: CASSGDRDSPLHF

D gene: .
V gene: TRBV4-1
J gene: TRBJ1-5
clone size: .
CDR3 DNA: TGCGCCAGCAGTCAAGTATTCCGGGGGTTGGGCAATCAGCCCCAGCATTTT
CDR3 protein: CASSQVFRGLGNQPQHF

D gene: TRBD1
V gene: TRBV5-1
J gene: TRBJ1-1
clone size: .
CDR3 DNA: TGCGCCAGCAGCCCCGGACAGGGTGGAGCTTTCTTT
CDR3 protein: CASSPGQGGAFF

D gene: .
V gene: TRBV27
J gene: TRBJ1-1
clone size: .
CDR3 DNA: TGTGCCAGCAGTTTTGGGGACACGAACACTGAAGCTTTCTTT
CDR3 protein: CASSFGDTNTEAFF

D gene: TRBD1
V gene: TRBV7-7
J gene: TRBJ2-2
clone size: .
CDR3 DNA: TGTGCCAGCAGCTTCTCAGGGGGCACGAACACCGGGGAGCTGTTTTTT
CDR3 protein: CASSFSGGTNTGELFF

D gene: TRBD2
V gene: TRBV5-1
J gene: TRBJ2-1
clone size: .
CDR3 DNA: TGCGCCAGCAGCTTGGACAGACTAGCGGGGGAAAATGAGCAGTTCTTC
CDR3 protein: CASSLDRLAGENEQFF

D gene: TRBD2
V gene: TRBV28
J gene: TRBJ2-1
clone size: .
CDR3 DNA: TGTGCCAGCGGGACTCTAGCGGGGGGGATCAATGAGCAGTTCTTC
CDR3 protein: CASGTLAGGINEQFF

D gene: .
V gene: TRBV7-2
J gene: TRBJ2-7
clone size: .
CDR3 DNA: TGTGCCAGCAGCTTGGGTACCTACCCGGGCGAGCAGTACTTC
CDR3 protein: CASSLGTYPGEQYF

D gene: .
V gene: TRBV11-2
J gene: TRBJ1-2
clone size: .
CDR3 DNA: TGTGCCAGCAGCTTCCGGGACTTCTATGGCTACACCTTC
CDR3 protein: CASSFRDFYGYTF

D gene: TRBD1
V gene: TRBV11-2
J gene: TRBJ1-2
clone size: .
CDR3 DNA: TGTGCCAGCAGCTTAGGGGGGAGTGTGACAGGGGACATTAACTATGGCTACACCTTC
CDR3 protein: CASSLGGSVTGDINYGYTF

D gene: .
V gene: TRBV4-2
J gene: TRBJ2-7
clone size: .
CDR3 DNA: TGTGCCAGCAGCCAAGATCGGTTTAGGGGGGGTAACTCCTACGAGCAGTACTTC
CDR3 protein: CASSQDRFRGGNSYEQYF

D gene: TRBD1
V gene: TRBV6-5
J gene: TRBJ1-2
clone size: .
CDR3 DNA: TGTGCCAGCAGTTTTGGGACAGGGGCCTATGGCTACACCTTC
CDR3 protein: CASSFGTGAYGYTF

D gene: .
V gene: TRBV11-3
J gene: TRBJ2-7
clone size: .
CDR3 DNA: TGTGCCAGCAGCTTAGAAAGCGGAAAGCAGTACTTC
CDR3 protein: CASSLESGKQYF

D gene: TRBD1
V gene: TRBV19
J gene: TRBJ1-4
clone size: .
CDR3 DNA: TGTGCCAGTAGTCAGGGACAGCGGAACCGTAATGAAAAACTGTTTTTT
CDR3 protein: CASSQGQRNRNEKLFF

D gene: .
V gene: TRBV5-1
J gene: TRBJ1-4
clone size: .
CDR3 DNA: TGCGCCAGCAGCTTGAATGCAGCAACTAATGAAAAACTGTTTTTT
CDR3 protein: CASSLNAATNEKLFF

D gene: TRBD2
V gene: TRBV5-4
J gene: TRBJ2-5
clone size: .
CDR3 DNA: TGTGCCAGCAGCTTTCAGATGGGGAGGGAAGAGACCCAGTACTTC
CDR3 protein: CASSFQMGREETQYF

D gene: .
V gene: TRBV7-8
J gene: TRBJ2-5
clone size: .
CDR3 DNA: TGTGCCAGCAGGCCCCCACGCAGGGGAGAGACCCAGTACTTC
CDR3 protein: CASRPPRRGETQYF

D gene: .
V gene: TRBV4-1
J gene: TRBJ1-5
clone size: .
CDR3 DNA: TGCGCCAGCAGCCAAGGAGGGAGAAATCAGCCCCAGCATTTT
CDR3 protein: CASSQGGRNQPQHF

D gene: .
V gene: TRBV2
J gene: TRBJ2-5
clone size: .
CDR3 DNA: TGTGCCAGCACCCCTCCCCGGGAGACCCAGTACTTC
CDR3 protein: CASTPPRETQYF

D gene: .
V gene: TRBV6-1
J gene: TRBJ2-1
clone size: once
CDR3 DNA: TGTGCCAGCAGTGTAGGGGATTACAATGAGCAGTTCTTC
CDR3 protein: CASSVGDYNEQFF

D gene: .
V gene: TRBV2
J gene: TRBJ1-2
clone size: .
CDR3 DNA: TGTGCCAGCAGTGAATATCCGGCCCAGATCAGGGACACCTTC
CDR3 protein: CASSEYPAQIRDTF

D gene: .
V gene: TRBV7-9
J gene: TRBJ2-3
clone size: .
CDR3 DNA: TGTGCCAGCAGCTTTGGTCTGGGGGCCACTAAGTCTACGCAGTATTTT
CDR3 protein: CASSFGLGATKSTQYF

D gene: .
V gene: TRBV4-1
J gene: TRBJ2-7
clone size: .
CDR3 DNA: TGCGCCAGCAGCCAAGAGGTCACTAGTCTCTCCTACGAGCAGTACTTC
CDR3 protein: CASSQEVTSLSYEQYF

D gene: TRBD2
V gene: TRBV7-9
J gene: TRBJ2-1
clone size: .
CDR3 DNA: TGTGCCAGCAGATCCGGGACTAGCGTAGGTGAGCAGTTCTTC
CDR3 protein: CASRSGTSVGEQFF

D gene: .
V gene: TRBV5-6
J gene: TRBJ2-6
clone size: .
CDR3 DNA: TGTGCCAGCAGCTTGGCCTACTCTGGGGCCAACGTCCTGACTTTC
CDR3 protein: CASSLAYSGANVLTF

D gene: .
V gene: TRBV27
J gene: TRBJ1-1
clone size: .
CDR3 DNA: TGTGCCAGCAGTCCCCGAGTTTGGGGAGTCACTGAAGCTTTCTTT
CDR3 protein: CASSPRVWGVTEAFF

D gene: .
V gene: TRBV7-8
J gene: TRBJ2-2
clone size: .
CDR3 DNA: TGTGCCAGCAGCTTAGAACCGGGAAACACCGGGGAGCTGTTTTTT
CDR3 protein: CASSLEPGNTGELFF

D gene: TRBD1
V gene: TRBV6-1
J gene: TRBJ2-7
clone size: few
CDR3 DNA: TGTGCCAGCAGTGAAGATGAACAGGGGGAGCAGTACTTC
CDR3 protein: CASSEDEQGEQYF

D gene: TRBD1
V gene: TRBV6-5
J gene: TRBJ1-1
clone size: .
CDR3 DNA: TGTGCCAGCAGTTACGCTACAGGGGACACTGAAGCTTTCTTT
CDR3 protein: CASSYATGDTEAFF